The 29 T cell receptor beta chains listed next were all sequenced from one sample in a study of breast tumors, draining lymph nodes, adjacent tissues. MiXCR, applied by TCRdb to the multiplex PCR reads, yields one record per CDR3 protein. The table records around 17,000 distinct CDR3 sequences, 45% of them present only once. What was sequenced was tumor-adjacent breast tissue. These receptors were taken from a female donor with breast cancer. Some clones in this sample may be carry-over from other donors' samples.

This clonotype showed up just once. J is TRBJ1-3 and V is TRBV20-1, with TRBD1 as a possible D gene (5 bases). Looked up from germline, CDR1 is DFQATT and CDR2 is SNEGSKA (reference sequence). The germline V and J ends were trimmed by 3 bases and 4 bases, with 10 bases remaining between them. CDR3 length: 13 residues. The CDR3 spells CSARGQGGNTIYF. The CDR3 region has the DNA TGCAGTGCTAGGGGGCAGGGCGGAAACACCATATATTTT.

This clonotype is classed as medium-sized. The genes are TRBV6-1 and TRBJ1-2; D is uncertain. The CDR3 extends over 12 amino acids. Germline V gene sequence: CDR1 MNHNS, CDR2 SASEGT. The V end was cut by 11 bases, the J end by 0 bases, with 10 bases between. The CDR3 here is CAAAVANYGYTF. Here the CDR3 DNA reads TGTGCCGCGGCGGTAGCTAACTATGGCTACACCTTC.

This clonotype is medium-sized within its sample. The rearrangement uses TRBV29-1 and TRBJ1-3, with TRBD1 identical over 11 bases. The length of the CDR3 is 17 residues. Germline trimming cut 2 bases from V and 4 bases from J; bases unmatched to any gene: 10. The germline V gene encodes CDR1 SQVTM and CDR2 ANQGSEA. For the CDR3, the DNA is TGCAGCGTTGAAACCGGGACAGGGGGAATTTGGGGAAACACCATATATTTT. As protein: CSVETGTGGIWGNTIYF.

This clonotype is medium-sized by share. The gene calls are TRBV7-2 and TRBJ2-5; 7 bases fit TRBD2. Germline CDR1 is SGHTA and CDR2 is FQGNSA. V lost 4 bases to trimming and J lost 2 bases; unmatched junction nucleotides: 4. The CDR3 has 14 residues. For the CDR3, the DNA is TGTGCCAGCAGCTATGGGACTAAGCAAGAGACCCAGTACTTC. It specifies CASSYGTKQETQYF.

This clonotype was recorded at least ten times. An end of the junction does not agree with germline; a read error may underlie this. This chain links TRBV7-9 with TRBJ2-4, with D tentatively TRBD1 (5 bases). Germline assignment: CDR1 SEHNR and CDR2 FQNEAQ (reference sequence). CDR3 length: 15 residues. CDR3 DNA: TGTGCCAGCAGCTTAGCTGGGGCAGGGAAAAACATTCAGCACTTC. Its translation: CASSLAGAGKNIQHF.

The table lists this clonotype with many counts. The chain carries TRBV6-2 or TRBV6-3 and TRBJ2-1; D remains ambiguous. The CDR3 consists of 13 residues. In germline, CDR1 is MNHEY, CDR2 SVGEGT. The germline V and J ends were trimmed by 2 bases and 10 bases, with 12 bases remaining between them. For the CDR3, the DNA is TGTGCCAGCAGTTACCTTGGCCGAAAGGAGCAGTTCTTC. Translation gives CASSYLGRKEQFF.

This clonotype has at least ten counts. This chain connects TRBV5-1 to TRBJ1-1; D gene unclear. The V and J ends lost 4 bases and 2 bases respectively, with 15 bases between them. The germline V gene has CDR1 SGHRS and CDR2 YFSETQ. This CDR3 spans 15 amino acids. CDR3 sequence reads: CASSPRGRTNTEAFF. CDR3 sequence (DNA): TGCGCCAGCAGCCCCCGAGGAAGGACTAACACTGAAGCTTTCTTT.

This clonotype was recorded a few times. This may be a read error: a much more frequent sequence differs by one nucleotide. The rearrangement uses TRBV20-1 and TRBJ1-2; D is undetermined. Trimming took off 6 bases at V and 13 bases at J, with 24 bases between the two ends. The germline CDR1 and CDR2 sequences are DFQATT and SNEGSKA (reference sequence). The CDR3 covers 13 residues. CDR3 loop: CSAEPGNSGACTF. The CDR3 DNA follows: TGCAGTGCCGAGCCAGGTAACAGCGGTGCCTGCACCTTC.

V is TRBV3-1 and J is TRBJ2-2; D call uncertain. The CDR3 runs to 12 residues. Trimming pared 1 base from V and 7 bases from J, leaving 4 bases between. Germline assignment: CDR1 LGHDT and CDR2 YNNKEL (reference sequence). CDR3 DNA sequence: TGTGCCAGCAGCCAAGTGAACGGGGAGCTGTTTTTT. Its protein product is CASSQVNGELFF.

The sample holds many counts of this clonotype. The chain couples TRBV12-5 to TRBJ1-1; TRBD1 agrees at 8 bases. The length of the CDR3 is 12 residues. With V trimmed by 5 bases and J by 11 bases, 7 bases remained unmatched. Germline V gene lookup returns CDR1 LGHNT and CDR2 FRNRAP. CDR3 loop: CASGPDRGRAFF. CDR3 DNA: TGTGCTAGTGGTCCAGACAGGGGTAGGGCTTTCTTT.

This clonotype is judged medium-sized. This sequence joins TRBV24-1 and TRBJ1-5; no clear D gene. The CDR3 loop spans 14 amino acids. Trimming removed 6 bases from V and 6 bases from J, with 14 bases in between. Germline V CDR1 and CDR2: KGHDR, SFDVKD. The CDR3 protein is CATSNGPEGQPQHF. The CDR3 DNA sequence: TGTGCCACCAGTAATGGTCCCGAAGGTCAGCCCCAGCATTTT.

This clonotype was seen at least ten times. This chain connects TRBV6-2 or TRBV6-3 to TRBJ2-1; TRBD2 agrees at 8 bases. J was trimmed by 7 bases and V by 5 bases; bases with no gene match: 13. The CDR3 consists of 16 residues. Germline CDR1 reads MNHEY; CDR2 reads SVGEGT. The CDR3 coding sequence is TGTGCCAGCAGTCGGACCGGACTAGCCGTCAAGAATGAGCAGTTCTTC. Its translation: CASSRTGLAVKNEQFF.

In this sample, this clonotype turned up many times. The CDR3 is CASSPTGLAGGNEQYF. The CDR3 nucleotides read TGTGCCAGCAGCCCCACGGGACTAGCGGGAGGTAACGAGCAGTACTTC. The chain uses TRBV11-2 and TRBJ2-7, with TRBD2 matching 15 bases. V was clipped by 5 bases and J by 5 bases; unmatched bases: 7. The CDR3 loop spans 16 amino acids. Germline V gene lookup returns CDR1 SGHAT and CDR2 FQNNGV.

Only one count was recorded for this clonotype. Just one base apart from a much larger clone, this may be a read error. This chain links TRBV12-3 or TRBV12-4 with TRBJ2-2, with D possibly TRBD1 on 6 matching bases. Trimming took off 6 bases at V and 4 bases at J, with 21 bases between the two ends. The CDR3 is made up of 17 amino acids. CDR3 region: CASSIAPRTASTGELFF. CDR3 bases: TGTGCCAGCAGCATCGCTCCTCGGACAGCGAGCACCGGGGAGCTGTTTTTT.

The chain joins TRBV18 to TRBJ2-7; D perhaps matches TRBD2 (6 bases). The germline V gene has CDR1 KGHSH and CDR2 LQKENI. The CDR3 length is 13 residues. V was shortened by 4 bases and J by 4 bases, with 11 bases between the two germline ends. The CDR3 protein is CASSRPGGYEQYF. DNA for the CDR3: TGTGCCAGCTCACGACCCGGAGGGTACGAGCAGTACTTC. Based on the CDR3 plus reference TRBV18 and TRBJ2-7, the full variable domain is NAGVMQNPRHLVRRRGQEARLRCSPMKGHSHVYWYRQLPEEGLKFMVYLQKENIIDESGMPKERFSAEFPKEGPSILRIQQVVRGDSAAYFCASSRPGGYEQYFGPGTRLTVT.

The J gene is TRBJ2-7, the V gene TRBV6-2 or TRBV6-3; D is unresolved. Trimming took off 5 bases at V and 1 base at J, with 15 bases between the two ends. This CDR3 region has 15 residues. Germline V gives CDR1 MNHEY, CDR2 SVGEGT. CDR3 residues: CASSPDPGRSYEQYF. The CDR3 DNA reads TGTGCCAGCAGTCCAGACCCGGGCCGTTCCTACGAGCAGTACTTC.

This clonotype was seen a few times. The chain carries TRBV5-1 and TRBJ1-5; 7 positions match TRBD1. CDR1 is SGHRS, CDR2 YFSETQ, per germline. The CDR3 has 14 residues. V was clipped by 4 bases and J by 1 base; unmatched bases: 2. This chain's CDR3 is CASSQGESNQPQHF. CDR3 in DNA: TGCGCCAGCAGCCAGGGGGAGAGCAATCAGCCCCAGCATTTT.

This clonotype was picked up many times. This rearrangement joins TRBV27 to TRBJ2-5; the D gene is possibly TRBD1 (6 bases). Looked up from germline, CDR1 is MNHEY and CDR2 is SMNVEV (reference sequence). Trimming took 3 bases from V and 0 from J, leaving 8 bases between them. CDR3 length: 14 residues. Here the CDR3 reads CASSFRDNQETQYF. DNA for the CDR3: TGTGCCAGCAGTTTTCGGGACAACCAAGAGACCCAGTACTTC.

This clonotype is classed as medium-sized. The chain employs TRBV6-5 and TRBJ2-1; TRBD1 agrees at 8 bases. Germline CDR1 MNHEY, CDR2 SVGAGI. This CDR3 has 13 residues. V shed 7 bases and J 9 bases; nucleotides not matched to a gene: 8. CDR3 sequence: CASTTGAYGEQFF. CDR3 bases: TGTGCCAGCACGACAGGGGCCTACGGTGAGCAGTTCTTC.

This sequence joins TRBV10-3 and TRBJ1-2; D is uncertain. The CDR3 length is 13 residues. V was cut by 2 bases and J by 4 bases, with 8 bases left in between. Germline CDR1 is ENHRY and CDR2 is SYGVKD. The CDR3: CAISERAIYGYTF. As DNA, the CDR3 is TGTGCCATCAGTGAGAGGGCCATCTATGGCTACACCTTC.

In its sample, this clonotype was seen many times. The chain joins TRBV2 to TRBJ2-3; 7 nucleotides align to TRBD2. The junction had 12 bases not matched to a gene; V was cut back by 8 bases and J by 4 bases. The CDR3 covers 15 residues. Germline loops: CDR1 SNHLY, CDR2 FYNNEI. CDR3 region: CASPERGELADTQYF. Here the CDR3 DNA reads TGTGCCAGCCCTGAGCGGGGAGAGTTGGCAGATACGCAGTATTTT.

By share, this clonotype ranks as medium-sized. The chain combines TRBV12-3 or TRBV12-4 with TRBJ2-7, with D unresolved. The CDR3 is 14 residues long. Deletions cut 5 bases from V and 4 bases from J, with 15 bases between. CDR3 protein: CASSLQESSYEQYF. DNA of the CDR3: TGTGCCAGCAGTCTACAAGAGTCTTCATACGAGCAGTACTTC.

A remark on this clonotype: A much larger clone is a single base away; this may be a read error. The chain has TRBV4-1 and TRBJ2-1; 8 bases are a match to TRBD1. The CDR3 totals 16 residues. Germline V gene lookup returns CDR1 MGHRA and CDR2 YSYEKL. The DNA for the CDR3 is TGCGCCAGCAGCCAAGGGTGGACAGGGCTTTACAATGGGCAGTTCTTC. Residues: CASSQGWTGLYNGQFF.

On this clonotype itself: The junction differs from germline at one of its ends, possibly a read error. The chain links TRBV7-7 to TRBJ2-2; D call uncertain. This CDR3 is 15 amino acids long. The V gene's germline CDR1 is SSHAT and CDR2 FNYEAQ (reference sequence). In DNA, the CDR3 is TGTGCTAGCAGCTTAGAATCTGGTATCACCGGGGAGCTGTTTTTT. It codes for CASSLESGITGELFF.

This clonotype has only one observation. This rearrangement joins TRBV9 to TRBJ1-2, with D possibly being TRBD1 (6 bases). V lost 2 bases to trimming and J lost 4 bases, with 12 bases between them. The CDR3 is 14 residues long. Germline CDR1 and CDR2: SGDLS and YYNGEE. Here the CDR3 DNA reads TGTGCCAGCAGCGTTGGGAGGGACACCTATGGCTACACCTTC. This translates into CASSVGRDTYGYTF.

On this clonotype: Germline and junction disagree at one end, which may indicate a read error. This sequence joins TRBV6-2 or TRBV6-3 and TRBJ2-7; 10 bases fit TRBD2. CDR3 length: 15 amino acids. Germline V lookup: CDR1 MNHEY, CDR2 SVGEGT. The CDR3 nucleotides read TGTGTCAGCCGAACCCCTAGCGGGAGTCCCTACGAGCAGTACTTC. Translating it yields CVSRTPSGSPYEQYF.

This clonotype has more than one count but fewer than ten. The CDR3 region has the DNA TGTGCCAGCAGCCTATTTCCCCCCGGGACAGGGCTCTCCTACGAGCAGTACTTC. This codes for CASSLFPPGTGLSYEQYF. J is TRBJ2-7 and V is TRBV7-2; 9 nucleotides line up with TRBD1. V lost 5 bases and J lost 0; bases outside the gene matches: 14. There are 18 residues in the CDR3. The germline gives CDR1 SGHTA, CDR2 FQGNSA.

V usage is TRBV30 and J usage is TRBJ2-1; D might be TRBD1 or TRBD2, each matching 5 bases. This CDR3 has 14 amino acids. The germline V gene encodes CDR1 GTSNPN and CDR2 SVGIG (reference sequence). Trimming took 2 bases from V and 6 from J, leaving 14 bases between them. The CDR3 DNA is TGTGCCTGGAGTTTGGGTAGGGGACGCAATGAGCAGTTCTTC. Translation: CAWSLGRGRNEQFF.

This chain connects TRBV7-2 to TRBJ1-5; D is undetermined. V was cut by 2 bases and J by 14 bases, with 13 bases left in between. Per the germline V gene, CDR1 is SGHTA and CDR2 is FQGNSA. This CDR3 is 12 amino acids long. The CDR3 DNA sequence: TGTGCCAGCAGCTTATGGGCTAGCTCCGAGCATTTT. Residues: CASSLWASSEHF.